The subject of this entry is one TCR beta chain. Its matching antigen is unknown. Every sorted population was more than 95% pure. Every isolated RNA sample was fully reverse transcribed, so sequencing captured expressed TCRB transcripts. Only in-frame clones appear in the TCRdb table, and some are missing; sequencing was by immunoSEQ multiplex PCR. This table has fewer than 350,000 clones, approximately 15% appearing once. The CDR3 consists of 14 residues. Germline V gene data show CDR1 as SGHTA and CDR2 as FQGNSA. V gave up 1 base and J gave up 4 bases, with 10 bases separating them. The data originate from a study of beta chain features in type 1 diabetes. Study-level background: The samples had 90 million to 130 million sorted cells examined in all. Findings of the study overall: Shortening of TCRB CDR3s, moderate but significant, appeared in all four CD4+ subsets of Type 1 diabetes patients.

The TCR comes from a man between 18 and 35 years old with type 1 diabetes. Sequenced: naive CD4+ T cells from blood. V is TRBV7-2 and J is TRBJ1-1; the D is unclear. CDR3 protein: CASSLVARGTEAFF. The CDR3 coding sequence is TGTGCCAGCAGCTTAGTGGCGCGGGGCACTGAAGCTTTCTTT.